Below, 26 T cell receptor beta chains from the same sample are listed, as sequenced in a study of blood T cell repertoires in COVID-19. TCRdb's table, derived via immunoSEQ multiplex PCR, lists solely in-frame clones and lacks some. The sample consists of more than 200,000 clones, 70% to 90% of them appearing once. Sequences were obtained from peripheral blood. The origin of the receptors is a woman aged 45-65 years with COVID-19, enrolled during active disease.

V and J are TRBV18 and TRBJ2-7, with 12 bases fitting TRBD2. Germline trimming cut 5 bases from V and 5 bases from J; bases unmatched to any gene: 10. Per the germline V gene, CDR1 is KGHSH and CDR2 is LQKENI. The CDR3 runs to 16 residues. CDR3 residues: CASSYLAGGPRDEQYF. In DNA, the CDR3 is TGTGCCAGCTCATACCTAGCGGGGGGGCCACGCGACGAGCAGTACTTC.

The V and J genes are TRBV4-2 and TRBJ1-2, with 8 bases fitting TRBD1. The CDR3 is made up of 17 amino acids. V trimming: 3 bases; J trimming: 2 bases; junction bases outside the gene matches: 11. Germline V lookup: CDR1 LGHNA, CDR2 YNFKEQ. CDR3 DNA sequence: TGTGCCAGCAGCCACGGGACAGGACAAACTTACAACTATGGCTACACCTTC. Protein sequence: CASSHGTGQTYNYGYTF.

The V and J genes are TRBV5-1 and TRBJ1-2; the match to TRBD1 covers 7 bases. V was pared by 7 bases and J by 4 bases, with 4 bases of the junction left unmatched. CDR1 and CDR2 from the germline V gene are SGHRS and YFSETQ. The CDR3 is 12 amino acids. The CDR3 DNA reads as TGCGCCAGCGACAGGGATGGCTATGGCTACACCTTC. Amino acids: CASDRDGYGYTF.

The rearrangement uses TRBV6-5 and TRBJ1-5, with 10 bases identical to TRBD1. Per germline, CDR1 MNHEY and CDR2 SVGAGI. The CDR3 covers 15 residues. J was trimmed by 9 bases and V by 6 bases; bases with no gene match: 11. The CDR3 here is CASRGQGSLTGPQHF. Here the CDR3 DNA reads TGTGCCAGCAGGGGACAGGGGAGCCTTACGGGGCCCCAGCATTTT.

This chain uses TRBV19 with TRBJ1-2; D not resolved. V lost 6 bases and J 1 base, leaving 15 bases between the germline ends. The CDR3 sequence is 15 residues long. In germline, CDR1 is LNHDA, CDR2 SQIVND (reference sequence). In DNA form, the CDR3 reads TGTGCCAGTAGGGCCACCGCAACAGTTAACTATGGCTACACCTTC. Residues: CASRATATVNYGYTF.

The gene calls are TRBV9 and TRBJ1-5; maybe TRBD1 (5 bases). Germline-derived CDR1 and CDR2 are SGDLS and YYNGEE. The CDR3 length is 15 residues. The V gene lost 0 bases and the J gene lost 2 bases, with 9 bases spanning the gap. CDR3: CASSVGGKGNQPQHF. Here the CDR3 DNA reads TGTGCCAGCAGCGTAGGGGGCAAGGGCAATCAGCCCCAGCATTTT.

The chain uses TRBV10-1 and TRBJ2-3; D might be TRBD1 (6 bases). V lost 6 bases to trimming and J lost 2 bases, with 9 bases between them. The CDR3 sequence is 13 residues long. Germline-derived CDR1 and CDR2 are WNHNN and SYGVQD (reference sequence). In DNA, the CDR3 is TGCGCCAGCAGGAGGGGGTTCACAGATACGCAGTATTTT. The encoded protein is CASRRGFTDTQYF.

The CDR3 nucleotides are TGTGCCAGCAGTTACTCGATGAGCTCTGGAAACACCATATATTTT. This gives the protein CASSYSMSSGNTIYF. This rearrangement joins TRBV6-6 to TRBJ1-3, with unresolved D. Germline V gene lookup returns CDR1 MNHNY and CDR2 SVGAGI (reference sequence). The CDR3 has 15 amino acids. Trimming left V 0 bases short and J 0 bases short, with 6 bases between.

The chain has TRBV10-1 and TRBJ1-1; D possibly corresponds to TRBD1 (6 bases). The CDR3 spans 13 residues. Germline CDR1 is WNHNN and CDR2 is SYGVQD (reference sequence). V gave up 2 bases and J gave up 7 bases, with 11 bases separating them. The CDR3 reads CASSEILGGEAFF. DNA of the CDR3: TGCGCCAGCAGTGAGATTTTAGGGGGTGAAGCTTTCTTT.

This chain joins TRBV27 and TRBJ2-2, with 9 bases lining up with TRBD2. V shed 8 bases and J 5 bases; nucleotides not matched to a gene: 15. The length of the CDR3 is 17 residues. Germline V gives CDR1 MNHEY, CDR2 SMNVEV (reference sequence). In DNA form, the CDR3 reads TGTGCCAGCCTGGGGCGGGGGGGCCAGGTTGGTACCGGGGAGCTGTTTTTT. Protein product: CASLGRGGQVGTGELFF.

This clone was observed a handful of times. This rearrangement joins TRBV6-1 to TRBJ2-7; D is ambiguous. V lost 2 bases and J 2 bases, leaving 10 bases between the germline ends. This CDR3 contains 14 residues. Germline-derived CDR1 and CDR2 are MNHNS and SASEGT. CDR3: CASSELGRAYEQYF. Written as DNA, the CDR3 is TGTGCCAGCAGTGAACTGGGCAGAGCCTACGAGCAGTACTTC.

V gene TRBV11-2 combines with J gene TRBJ2-7; a possible D gene is TRBD1 (5 bases). Germline V gene sequence: CDR1 SGHAT, CDR2 FQNNGV. The CDR3 loop spans 16 amino acids. Trimming took 2 bases from V and 3 from J, leaving 17 bases between them. The DNA for the CDR3 is TGTGCCAGCAGCTTAACATCGGCAGGGTACAACTACGAGCAGTACTTC. Translated, it gives CASSLTSAGYNYEQYF.

V usage is TRBV19 and J usage is TRBJ2-3, with 13 bases lining up with TRBD2. The J segment lost 2 bases and the V segment lost 4 bases, leaving 12 bases of the junction unmatched. Per germline, CDR1 LNHDA and CDR2 SQIVND (reference sequence). The CDR3 has 19 residues. CDR3 sequence: CASSTRTSGGNPFTDTQYF. In DNA, the CDR3 is TGTGCCAGTAGTACTCGGACTAGCGGGGGTAATCCTTTCACAGATACGCAGTATTTT.

This chain joins TRBV11-2 and TRBJ2-2; D not certain. V shed 3 bases and J shed 6 bases, with 5 bases lying between them. This CDR3 comprises 12 residues. Germline CDR1 and CDR2: SGHAT and FQNNGV. In DNA form, the CDR3 reads TGTGCCAGCAGCTTTAATCCCGGGGAGCTGTTTTTT. Amino acid sequence: CASSFNPGELFF.

CDR3 coding DNA: TGTGCCAGCAGCTTGGGACAGGCGAATTCCTACAATGAGCAGTTCTTC. Translated: CASSLGQANSYNEQFF. The chain carries TRBV7-9 and TRBJ2-1, with 8 bases that match TRBD1. This CDR3 comprises 16 residues. From germline, CDR1 is SEHNR and CDR2 FQNEAQ (reference sequence). The J segment lost 1 base and the V segment lost 3 bases, leaving 5 bases of the junction unmatched.

J is TRBJ1-2 and V is TRBV27, with a possible D match to TRBD1 (5 bases). CDR1 is MNHEY, CDR2 SMNVEV, per germline (reference sequence). The CDR3 is 15 amino acids. The germline V and J ends were trimmed by 5 bases and 1 base, with 14 bases remaining between them. The CDR3 sequence is CASSRQGAFNYGYTF. For the CDR3, the DNA is TGTGCCAGCAGTCGGCAGGGCGCTTTTAACTATGGCTACACCTTC.

In its sample, this clone was seen once. The chain recombines TRBV27 with TRBJ2-2, with 11 nucleotides matching TRBD2. The CDR3 contains 19 residues. V was clipped by 4 bases and J by 5 bases; unmatched bases: 15. Germline assignment: CDR1 MNHEY and CDR2 SMNVEV (reference sequence). The CDR3 DNA reads as TGTGCCAGCAGTTCCTGGACTAGCGGGCTCTTCGGTCGGACCGGGGAGCTGTTTTTT. Its protein is CASSSWTSGLFGRTGELFF.

V is TRBV6-4 and J is TRBJ1-1; D is perhaps TRBD1 (5 bases). The V end was cut by 5 bases, the J end by 1 base, with 8 bases between. This CDR3 is 13 amino acids long. The germline V gene encodes CDR1 MRHNA and CDR2 SNTAGT. The CDR3 nucleotides are TGTGCCAGCAGTTTTGACAGGAACACTGAAGCTTTCTTT. Translation gives CASSFDRNTEAFF.

This chain connects TRBV10-1 to TRBJ2-7, with TRBD2 matching 10 bases. V trimming: 1 base; J trimming: 2 bases; junction bases outside the gene matches: 2. CDR3 length: 15 residues. Per germline, CDR1 WNHNN and CDR2 SYGVQD (reference sequence). CDR3 DNA: TGCGCCAGCAGTGAGTGGACTAGCGGTACCTACGAGCAGTACTTC. Protein product: CASSEWTSGTYEQYF.

The rearrangement joins TRBV5-1 to TRBJ2-6, with a tentative D call TRBD1 (6 bases). The germline V gene encodes CDR1 SGHRS and CDR2 YFSETQ. V was clipped by 4 bases and J by 0 bases, with 14 bases between them. This CDR3 is built from 17 residues. CDR3 DNA sequence: TGCGCCAGCAGCCCCGGACAGTCACTCTCTGGGGCCAACGTCCTGACTTTC. It is translated as CASSPGQSLSGANVLTF. The complete variable domain, with remaining parts taken from reference TRBV5-1 and TRBJ2-6, reads KAGVTQTPRYLIKTRGQQVTLSCSPISGHRSVSWYQQTPGQGLQFLFEYFSETQRNKGNFPGRFSGRQFSNSRSEMNVSTLELGDSALYLCASSPGQSLSGANVLTFGAGSRLTVL.

This chain connects TRBV7-2 to TRBJ2-2, with 8 bases fitting TRBD2. This CDR3 has 14 amino acids. With 2 bases clipped from V and 6 bases from J, the junction kept 2 bases outside the gene matches. CDR1 SGHTA and CDR2 FQGNSA come from the germline V gene. This chain's CDR3 is CASSLRGGPGELFF. In nucleotides, the CDR3 is TGTGCCAGCAGCTTACGGGGGGGCCCCGGGGAGCTGTTTTTT.

This chain links TRBV5-4 with TRBJ2-3, with 8 positions matching TRBD2. In germline, CDR1 is SGHNT, CDR2 YYREEE (reference sequence). The V gene end was trimmed by 3 bases and the J gene end by 4 bases; junction bases not matched to a gene: 13. The length of the CDR3 is 17 residues. CDR3 sequence: CASSSPLAGRRADTQYF. The CDR3 DNA follows: TGTGCCAGCAGCTCCCCCTTAGCGGGGAGAAGGGCAGATACGCAGTATTTT.

The chain couples TRBV19 to TRBJ2-5; 9 bases fit TRBD2. V shed 2 bases and J 5 bases; nucleotides not matched to a gene: 3. Looked up from germline, CDR1 is LNHDA and CDR2 is SQIVND (reference sequence). CDR3 length equals 14 residues. The CDR3 protein is CASSITAGGETQYF. CDR3 coding DNA: TGTGCCAGTAGTATAACGGCGGGGGGGGAGACCCAGTACTTC.

The chain uses TRBV5-1 and TRBJ2-3; D is uncertain. This CDR3 has 13 residues. Germline V gene data show CDR1 as SGHRS and CDR2 as YFSETQ. Trimming took 0 bases from V and 4 from J, leaving 6 bases between them. For the CDR3, the DNA is TGCGCCAGCAGCTTGGGGAGTCCAGATACGCAGTATTTT. Translated, it gives CASSLGSPDTQYF.

The rearrangement links TRBV6-2 or TRBV6-3 to TRBJ2-3, with 7 positions matching TRBD2. The V gene's germline CDR1 is MNHEY and CDR2 SVGEGT. With V trimmed by 2 bases and J by 1 base, 0 bases remained unmatched. This CDR3 has 14 amino acids. CDR3 DNA: TGTGCCAGCAGTTACAGCGGGGGCACAGATACGCAGTATTTT. This translates into CASSYSGGTDTQYF.

This clone has a single count. V gene TRBV30 combines with J gene TRBJ2-2, with unresolved D. Trimming pared 3 bases from V and 4 bases from J, leaving 12 bases between. The CDR3 is 14 residues long. The V gene's germline CDR1 is GTSNPN and CDR2 SVGIG (reference sequence). This CDR3 reads CAWSRVPSTGELFF. Written as DNA, the CDR3 is TGTGCCTGGAGCCGGGTTCCTTCCACCGGGGAGCTGTTTTTT.